Following are 2 T cell receptor beta chains from one sample sequenced in a study of T-cell reconstitution after alpha-beta-depleted transplantation in children. Unique molecular identifiers were used in preparing the TCRbeta library. A single record per CDR3 protein comes from TCRdb applying MiXCR to the PCR reads. The profile shows hundreds of thousands of distinct CDR3 sequences, around 12% of them singletons. The sequencing used PBMCs from the stem cell graft donor, collected from the stem cell graft. Source of these receptors: a human donor who donated a stem cell graft to a child with acute lymphoblastic leukemia.

This clonotype has ten or more counts. The chain couples TRBV20-1 to TRBJ1-1, with 7 bases aligning to TRBD1. Germline V lookup: CDR1 DFQATT, CDR2 SNEGSKA (reference sequence). Trimming cost V 5 bases and J 5 bases; bases outside gene matches: 5. The CDR3 sequence is 12 residues long. The CDR3 coding sequence is TGCAGTGCTGTCAGGGGGGGAACTGAAGCTTTCTTT. As protein: CSAVRGGTEAFF.

This clonotype was counted many times. J is TRBJ1-1 and V is TRBV19; no firm D call. The CDR3 consists of 13 residues. Germline CDR1 LNHDA, CDR2 SQIVND (reference sequence). The V end lost 1 base, the J end lost 5 bases, and 8 bases lay between the germline ends. The CDR3 region has the DNA TGTGCCAGTAGTATAGGAAGGAGGACTGAAGCTTTCTTT. Amino acids: CASSIGRRTEAFF. Together with reference TRBV19 and TRBJ1-1, the CDR3 gives the full variable domain: DGGITQSPKYLFRKEGQNVTLSCEQNLNHDAMYWYRQDPGQGLRLIYYSQIVNDFQKGDIAEGYSVSREKKESFPLTVTSAQKNPTAFYLCASSIGRRTEAFFGQGTRLTVV.